Following are 20 T cell receptor beta chains from one sample sequenced in a study of long-term antiretroviral therapy in people with HIV. The immunoSEQ assay was v3.0, run at survey level. Sequenced by immunoSEQ multiplex PCR; TCRdb stores in-frame clones only, minus some. This repertoire shows approximately 16,000 clones, 78% found once; its top ten account for roughly 13%. The specimen comprised unsorted PBMCs, sampled approximately 3.2 years after starting antiretroviral therapy. The receptor source for this set is a woman aged 40-49 years with HIV.

This chain connects TRBV18 to TRBJ1-3; D may be TRBD1 (5 bases). Germline CDR1 and CDR2: KGHSH and LQKENI. This CDR3 spans 16 amino acids. V was trimmed by 3 bases and J by 0 bases, leaving 12 bases between them. The CDR3 region has the DNA TGTGCCAGCTCACCGGGGGAACCTGGCTCTGGAAACACCATATATTTT. It codes for CASSPGEPGSGNTIYF.

The gene calls are TRBV7-6 and TRBJ2-2, with a tentative D call TRBD1 (6 bases). Trimming took off 0 bases at V and 5 bases at J, with 13 bases between the two ends. Per germline, CDR1 SGHVS and CDR2 FNYEAQ. The CDR3 is 16 amino acids. Written as DNA, the CDR3 is TGTGCCAGCAGCTTAGCAGCACAGGGTGGGACCGGGGAGCTGTTTTTT. It specifies CASSLAAQGGTGELFF.

The J gene is TRBJ2-3, the V gene TRBV5-1; the match to TRBD2 covers 13 bases. The CDR3 covers 16 residues. Losses at the gene ends were 5 bases for V and 1 base for J; bases not matched to a gene: 4. The germline CDR1 and CDR2 sequences are SGHRS and YFSETQ. CDR3 amino acids: CASSGLAGAGTDTQYF. The CDR3 region has the DNA TGCGCCAGCAGTGGACTAGCGGGGGCAGGCACAGATACGCAGTATTTT. The whole variable domain, remainder taken from reference TRBV5-1 and TRBJ2-3, is KAGVTQTPRYLIKTRGQQVTLSCSPISGHRSVSWYQQTPGQGLQFLFEYFSETQRNKGNFPGRFSGRQFSNSRSEMNVSTLELGDSALYLCASSGLAGAGTDTQYFGPGTRLTVL.

The chain couples TRBV2 to TRBJ1-1; D remains ambiguous. V dropped 5 bases and J dropped 1 base, with 11 bases sitting between them. CDR1 and CDR2 from the germline V gene are SNHLY and FYNNEI. This CDR3 has 14 residues. This CDR3 reads CASSPRTGNTEAFF. As DNA, the CDR3 is TGTGCCAGCAGTCCTCGGACGGGGAACACTGAAGCTTTCTTT. The variable domain in full, with the rest retrieved from reference TRBV2 and TRBJ1-1, is EPEVTQTPSHQVTQMGQEVILRCVPISNHLYFYWYRQILGQKVEFLVSFYNNEISEKSEIFDDQFSVERPDGSNFTLKIRSTKLEDSAMYFCASSPRTGNTEAFFGQGTRLTVV.

This clone was counted a single time. The chain is built from TRBV30 and TRBJ1-2, with TRBD1 identical over 9 bases. Germline CDR1 is GTSNPN and CDR2 is SVGIG (reference sequence). This CDR3 has 13 residues. V shed 3 bases, J shed 4 bases, and the junction held 3 bases outside the gene matches. CDR3 amino acids: CAWRTGGTYGYTF. Here the CDR3 DNA reads TGTGCCTGGAGGACAGGGGGGACCTATGGCTACACCTTC.

V is TRBV30 and J is TRBJ1-2, with 9 bases fitting TRBD1. J lost 7 bases, V lost 0 bases, and 15 bases had no gene match. CDR1 and CDR2 (germline): GTSNPN, SVGIG (reference sequence). The CDR3 loop spans 17 amino acids. The CDR3 is CAWSVLLQGASRGGYTF. CDR3 coding DNA: TGTGCCTGGAGTGTACTTTTACAGGGGGCGAGTCGGGGTGGCTACACCTTC.

The chain couples TRBV6-6 to TRBJ1-5; D might be TRBD1 (5 bases). The germline V gene has CDR1 MNHNY and CDR2 SVGAGI (reference sequence). Trimming left V 7 bases short and J 2 bases short, with 15 bases between. The CDR3 totals 15 residues. This CDR3 is CASKTEGFRNQPQHF. DNA for the CDR3: TGTGCCAGCAAAACCGAGGGGTTCCGCAATCAGCCCCAGCATTTT.

The rearrangement uses TRBV5-1 and TRBJ2-2; 12 positions agree with TRBD2. CDR1 is SGHRS and CDR2 is YFSETQ in the germline V gene. This CDR3 has 16 residues. Trimming removed 5 bases from V and 5 bases from J; junction bases left unmatched: 7. Here the CDR3 reads CASRRLAGDVTGELFF. The CDR3 nucleotides are TGCGCCAGCAGGCGACTAGCGGGGGATGTGACCGGGGAGCTGTTTTTT.

The V and J genes are TRBV7-9 and TRBJ1-2, with TRBD1 as a possible D gene (5 bases). The CDR3 is 13 amino acids. V was shortened by 4 bases and J by 4 bases, with 10 bases between the two germline ends. Germline assignment: CDR1 SEHNR and CDR2 FQNEAQ (reference sequence). DNA of the CDR3: TGTGCCAGCAGCTATGGGACTTCCTATGGCTACACCTTC. It yields the protein CASSYGTSYGYTF.

The chain employs TRBV6-5 and TRBJ1-1; tentative D call: TRBD1 (5 bases). The V gene's germline CDR1 is MNHEY and CDR2 SVGAGI. V lost 2 bases and J 3 bases, leaving 7 bases between the germline ends. This CDR3 spans 13 amino acids. The CDR3 coding sequence is TGTGCCAGCAGTTACGGGACGGACACTGAAGCTTTCTTT. Translation gives CASSYGTDTEAFF.

The J gene is TRBJ2-3, the V gene TRBV6-6; D remains ambiguous. Germline-derived CDR1 and CDR2 are MNHNY and SVGAGI (reference sequence). Trimming removed 0 bases from V and 2 bases from J, with 6 bases in between. The CDR3 sequence is 14 residues long. The CDR3 protein is CASSYSRTTDTQYF. CDR3 nucleotide sequence: TGTGCCAGCAGTTACTCCCGGACCACAGATACGCAGTATTTT.

The V call is TRBV15, the J call TRBJ1-2; 8 nucleotides agree with TRBD1. Germline assignment: CDR1 LNHNV and CDR2 YYDKDF (reference sequence). The CDR3 is 15 residues long. J gave up 6 bases and V 3 bases, and 9 bases lay outside the gene matches. CDR3 loop: CATSSGRTGIDGYTF. CDR3 nucleotides: TGTGCCACCAGCAGTGGGAGGACAGGGATAGATGGCTACACCTTC.

The chain couples TRBV6-5 to TRBJ2-4; weak D call: TRBD1 (5 bases). This CDR3 has 12 amino acids. V was cut by 0 bases and J by 10 bases, with 7 bases left in between. Per the germline V gene, CDR1 is MNHEY and CDR2 is SVGAGI. CDR3 protein: CASSYSPGIQYF. The CDR3 DNA is TGTGCCAGCAGTTACTCGCCAGGGATTCAGTACTTC.

V gene TRBV2 combines with J gene TRBJ1-1; no reliable D call. The CDR3 contains 11 residues. Trimming cost V 8 bases and J 3 bases, with 7 bases left between them. Germline-derived CDR1 and CDR2 are SNHLY and FYNNEI. CDR3 sequence: CASGQDTEAFF. The CDR3 nucleotides are TGTGCCAGCGGTCAGGACACTGAAGCTTTCTTT.

The J gene is TRBJ1-4, the V gene TRBV9, with D possibly being TRBD1 (6 bases). The length of the CDR3 is 15 residues. The germline V gene encodes CDR1 SGDLS and CDR2 YYNGEE. The germline V and J ends were trimmed by 1 base and 8 bases, with 15 bases remaining between them. The CDR3 reads CASSVRGGEREKLFF. Here the CDR3 DNA reads TGTGCCAGCAGCGTAAGGGGGGGAGAAAGGGAAAAACTGTTTTTT.

This chain uses TRBV7-2 with TRBJ1-1, with D perhaps TRBD1 (6 bases). This CDR3 comprises 15 residues. V was pared by 5 bases and J by 1 base, with 14 bases between. Germline V gene sequence: CDR1 SGHTA, CDR2 FQGNSA. CDR3 loop: CASSGKSGQNTEAFF. CDR3 nucleotides: TGTGCCAGCAGCGGTAAATCGGGACAGAACACTGAAGCTTTCTTT.

V gene TRBV5-1 combines with J gene TRBJ2-5, with D possibly being TRBD1 (6 bases). V lost 0 bases to trimming and J lost 2 bases, with 11 bases between them. The V gene's germline CDR1 is SGHRS and CDR2 YFSETQ. CDR3 size: 15 residues. As DNA, the CDR3 is TGCGCCAGCAGCTTGGTTCAGGGGTGGCAAGAGACCCAGTACTTC. It encodes CASSLVQGWQETQYF.

The CDR3 region has the DNA TGCGCCAGCAGCTTGGCCGTACGGGGGGGGCGAGATACGCAGTATTTT. This sequence encodes CASSLAVRGGRDTQYF. V is TRBV5-1 and J is TRBJ2-3; 8 bases match TRBD2. V dropped 0 bases and J dropped 5; count of bases not matched to a gene: 8. This CDR3 is built from 16 residues. Germline loops: CDR1 SGHRS, CDR2 YFSETQ.

V is TRBV7-2 and J is TRBJ2-5; 8 nucleotides line up with TRBD2. Germline CDR1 SGHTA, CDR2 FQGNSA. The CDR3 is 15 amino acids. V lost 4 bases and J lost 7; bases outside the gene matches: 11. The CDR3 coding sequence is TGTGCCAGCAGCTCGCTCGTCAGCGGGGGTGGGACCCAGTACTTC. Translating it yields CASSSLVSGGGTQYF.

The chain couples TRBV5-1 to TRBJ2-2; D may be TRBD1 or TRBD2 (5 bases each). The CDR3 covers 15 residues. The V and J ends lost 0 bases and 5 bases respectively, with 11 bases between them. The germline gives CDR1 SGHRS, CDR2 YFSETQ. The CDR3 loop reads CASSLALEGTGELFF. The CDR3 bases are TGCGCCAGCAGCTTGGCTCTAGAGGGGACCGGGGAGCTGTTTTTT.